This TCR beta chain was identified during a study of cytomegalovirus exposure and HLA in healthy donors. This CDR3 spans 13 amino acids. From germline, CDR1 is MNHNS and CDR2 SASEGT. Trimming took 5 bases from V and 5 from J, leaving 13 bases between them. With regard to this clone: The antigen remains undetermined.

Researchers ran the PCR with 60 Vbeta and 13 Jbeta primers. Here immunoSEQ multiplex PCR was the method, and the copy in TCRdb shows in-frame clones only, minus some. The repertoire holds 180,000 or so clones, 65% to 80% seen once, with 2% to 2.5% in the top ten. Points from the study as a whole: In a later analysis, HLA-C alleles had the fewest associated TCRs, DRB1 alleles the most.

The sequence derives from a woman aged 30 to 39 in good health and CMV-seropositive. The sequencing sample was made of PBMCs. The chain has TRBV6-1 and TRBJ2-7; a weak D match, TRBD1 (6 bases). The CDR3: CASSLQGLDEQYF. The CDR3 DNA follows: TGTGCCAGCAGTCTCCAGGGGCTGGACGAGCAGTACTTC.